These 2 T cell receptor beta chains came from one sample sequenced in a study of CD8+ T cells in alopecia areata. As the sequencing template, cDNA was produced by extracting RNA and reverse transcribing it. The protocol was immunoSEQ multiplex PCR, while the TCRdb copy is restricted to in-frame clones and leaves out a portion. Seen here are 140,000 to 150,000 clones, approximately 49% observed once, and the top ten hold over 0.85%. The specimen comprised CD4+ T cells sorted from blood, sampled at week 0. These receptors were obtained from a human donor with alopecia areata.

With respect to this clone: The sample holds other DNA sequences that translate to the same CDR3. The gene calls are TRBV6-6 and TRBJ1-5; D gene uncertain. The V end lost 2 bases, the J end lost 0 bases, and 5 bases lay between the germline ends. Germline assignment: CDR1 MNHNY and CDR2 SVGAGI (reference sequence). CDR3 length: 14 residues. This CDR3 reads CASSYVDSNQPQHF. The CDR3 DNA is TGTGCCAGCAGTTACGTTGATAGCAATCAGCCCCAGCATTTT.

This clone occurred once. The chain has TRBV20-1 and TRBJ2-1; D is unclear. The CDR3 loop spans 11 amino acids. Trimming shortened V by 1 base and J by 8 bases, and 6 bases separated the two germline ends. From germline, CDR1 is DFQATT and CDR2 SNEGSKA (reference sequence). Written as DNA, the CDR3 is TGCAGTGCTAGAGCTGGCCATGAGCAGTTCTTC. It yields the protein CSARAGHEQFF.